The 18 T cell receptor beta chains presented below share a single source sample, sequenced in a study of early T cells in non-severe SARS-CoV-2 infection. TCRdb re-called the 5' RACE reads with MiXCR, one entry per CDR3 protein. This sample yields roughly 20,000 distinct CDR3 sequences, of which roughly 4% are seen a single time; 1.4% to 1.5% belongs to the top ten. Sequencing was done on a sample of whole blood. The receptor set was obtained from an adult who was a healthcare worker with PCR-confirmed SARS-CoV-2 infection or an uninfected control (not recorded which).

This clonotype was counted ten times or more. The genes are TRBV6-5 and TRBJ1-2, with TRBD1 matching over 7 bases. V was clipped by 5 bases and J by 2 bases; unmatched bases: 2. From germline, CDR1 is MNHEY and CDR2 SVGAGI. The CDR3 is 13 residues long. CDR3 region: CASSPTGNYGYTF. The CDR3 region has the DNA TGTGCCAGCAGTCCGACAGGGAACTATGGCTACACCTTC.

This sequence joins TRBV7-3 and TRBJ2-5, with unresolved D. The germline V and J ends were trimmed by 0 bases and 6 bases, with 8 bases remaining between them. The germline gives CDR1 SGHTA, CDR2 FQGTGA. This CDR3 is 13 amino acids long. The CDR3 DNA sequence: TGTGCCAGCAGCTTAACGACTGAGCAGACCCAGTACTTC. Translating it yields CASSLTTEQTQYF.

This clonotype has just a few counts. The rearrangement links TRBV5-1 to TRBJ2-1; the D gene is possibly TRBD2 (5 bases). The CDR3 runs to 12 residues. Germline V gene data show CDR1 as SGHRS and CDR2 as YFSETQ. The V gene lost 6 bases and the J gene lost 7 bases, with 11 bases spanning the gap. The CDR3 DNA reads as TGCGCCAGCAACAATCCGGGGAATGAGCAGTTCTTC. Its translation: CASNNPGNEQFF.

This clonotype was counted ten times or more. The chain couples TRBV20-1 to TRBJ1-2, with 8 bases identical to TRBD1. Unmatched junction bases numbered 18, after V lost 3 bases and J lost 3 bases. The V gene's germline CDR1 is DFQATT and CDR2 SNEGSKA (reference sequence). The CDR3 covers 18 residues. This CDR3 is CSASFKGQEPGEDYGYTF. Written as DNA, the CDR3 is TGCAGTGCTAGTTTTAAGGGACAGGAACCTGGGGAGGACTATGGCTACACCTTC.

By its share, this clonotype is medium-sized. The chain carries TRBV6-2 or TRBV6-3 and TRBJ2-7, with D maybe TRBD1 (6 bases). Germline V lookup: CDR1 MNHEY, CDR2 SVGEGT. The CDR3 has 14 amino acids. Trimming removed 7 bases at V and 2 bases at J, with 15 bases between. The CDR3 is CASKVDGTTYEQYF. The CDR3 DNA sequence: TGTGCCAGCAAAGTGGACGGGACAACCTACGAGCAGTACTTC.

This clonotype has a count of ten or more. V is TRBV7-2 and J is TRBJ1-4; tentatively, D is TRBD1 (6 bases). Trimming stripped 6 bases from V and 4 bases from J, with 12 bases between. The CDR3 extends over 14 amino acids. The germline gives CDR1 SGHTA, CDR2 FQGNSA. DNA of the CDR3: TGTGCCAGCAGAAGACAGGAATTTAATGAAAAACTGTTTTTT. It encodes CASRRQEFNEKLFF.

The CDR3 DNA reads TGCAGTGCTAGAGAAGTGATCCAAGAGACCCAGTACTTC. Translated: CSAREVIQETQYF. The chain employs TRBV20-1 and TRBJ2-5; D is undetermined. The V and J ends lost 0 bases and 1 base respectively, with 6 bases between them. The CDR3 is made up of 13 amino acids. The V gene's germline CDR1 is DFQATT and CDR2 SNEGSKA (reference sequence).

The sample holds many counts of this clonotype. The V call is TRBV6-6, the J call TRBJ1-2; D ambiguous. Germline V gives CDR1 MNHNY, CDR2 SVGAGI (reference sequence). Between the trimmed V and J ends, which lost 5 bases and 2 bases, there was a span of 6 bases. The CDR3 has 12 amino acids. CDR3 nucleotides: TGTGCCAGCAGTCCTCAGAACTATGGCTACACCTTC. Amino acids: CASSPQNYGYTF.

This clonotype was observed a handful of times. This chain links TRBV5-1 with TRBJ2-5, with D possibly TRBD2 on 6 matching bases. There are 13 residues in the CDR3. V was pared by 4 bases and J by 1 base, with 8 bases between. CDR1 is SGHRS and CDR2 is YFSETQ in the germline V gene. CDR3 residues: CASSPGGQETQYF. The CDR3 DNA reads as TGCGCCAGCAGCCCCGGGGGCCAAGAGACCCAGTACTTC.

At least ten counts were recorded for this clonotype. The V call is TRBV6-5, the J call TRBJ2-7, with 7 nucleotides matching TRBD1. Germline trimming cut 2 bases from V and 2 bases from J; bases unmatched to any gene: 3. Per the germline V gene, CDR1 is MNHEY and CDR2 is SVGAGI. The CDR3 is made up of 14 amino acids. CDR3 loop: CASSYRDRPYEQYF. The CDR3 nucleotides are TGTGCCAGCAGTTACAGGGACAGACCCTACGAGCAGTACTTC.

This clonotype was recorded at least ten times. The V and J genes are TRBV12-3 or TRBV12-4 and TRBJ1-1, with D unresolved. The V and J ends lost 2 bases and 1 base respectively, with 5 bases between them. The CDR3 is 13 residues long. The CDR3 reads CASSLPGNTEAFF. CDR3 nucleotide sequence: TGTGCCAGCAGTTTACCAGGGAACACTGAAGCTTTCTTT.

By sample fraction, this clonotype is medium-sized. The J gene is TRBJ1-1, the V gene TRBV6-6; D gene ambiguous. This CDR3 contains 13 residues. Trimming shortened V by 7 bases and J by 0 bases, and 9 bases separated the two germline ends. From germline, CDR1 is MNHNY and CDR2 SVGAGI (reference sequence). The CDR3 spells CASNQLMNTEAFF. The CDR3 DNA reads as TGTGCCAGCAACCAGCTCATGAACACTGAAGCTTTCTTT.

This clonotype was detected ten times or more. V gene TRBV7-3 combines with J gene TRBJ2-3, with 9 bases identical to TRBD1. Germline V CDR1 and CDR2: SGHTA, FQGTGA. V gave up 7 bases and J gave up 1 base; unmatched junction bases: 6. The CDR3 is made up of 15 amino acids. Here the CDR3 DNA reads TGTGCCAGCACCCGGACAGGGGAAGGCACAGATACGCAGTATTTT. Translating gives CASTRTGEGTDTQYF. Full variable domain (missing parts from reference TRBV7-3 and TRBJ2-3): GAGVSQTPSNKVTEKGKYVELRCDPISGHTALYWYRQSLGQGPEFLIYFQGTGAADDSGLPNDRFFAVRPEGSVSTLKIQRTERGDSAVYLCASTRTGEGTDTQYFGPGTRLTVL.

This clonotype is deemed medium-sized. The chain combines TRBV9 with TRBJ2-3, with D possibly called TRBD1 or TRBD2 (6 bases each). Trimming took off 4 bases at V and 1 base at J, with 22 bases between the two ends. Germline V gene sequence: CDR1 SGDLS, CDR2 YYNGEE. The CDR3 runs to 18 residues. The DNA of the CDR3 is TGTGCCAGCAGCCCTGCCGGGAGCGTAGCAGGGGGCACAGATACGCAGTATTTT. This translates into CASSPAGSVAGGTDTQYF. Full variable domain (outside the CDR3, taken from reference TRBV9 and TRBJ2-3): DSGVTQTPKHLITATGQRVTLRCSPRSGDLSVYWYQQSLDQGLQFLIQYYNGEERAKGNILERFSAQQFPDLHSELNLSSLELGDSALYFCASSPAGSVAGGTDTQYFGPGTRLTVL.

This clonotype was counted only a few times. The rearrangement links TRBV11-2 to TRBJ2-6; 9 nucleotides align to TRBD1. V shed 5 bases, J shed 1 base, and the junction held 6 bases outside the gene matches. CDR3 length: 17 amino acids. Germline CDR1 reads SGHAT; CDR2 reads FQNNGV. The CDR3 DNA follows: TGTGCCAGCAGCCACGGACAGGGGCATTCTGGGGCCAACGTCCTGACTTTC. Its protein product is CASSHGQGHSGANVLTF. The complete variable domain, with remaining parts taken from reference TRBV11-2 and TRBJ2-6, reads EAGVAQSPRYKIIEKRQSVAFWCNPISGHATLYWYQQILGQGPKLLIQFQNNGVVDDSQLPKDRFSAERLKGVDSTLKIQPAKLEDSAVYLCASSHGQGHSGANVLTFGAGSRLTVL.

This clonotype was counted at least ten times. The chain carries TRBV7-6 and TRBJ1-4; D gene ambiguous. The V gene lost 1 base and the J gene lost 5 bases, with 11 bases spanning the gap. The CDR3 contains 15 residues. In germline, CDR1 is SGHVS, CDR2 FNYEAQ. CDR3 sequence reads: CASSLGAGPNEKLFF. The DNA of the CDR3 is TGTGCCAGCAGCTTAGGGGCCGGACCGAATGAAAAACTGTTTTTT.

This clonotype is classed as medium-sized (0.01 to 0.1%). This chain joins TRBV20-1 and TRBJ2-1, with no clear D. CDR1 and CDR2 (germline): DFQATT, SNEGSKA (reference sequence). The CDR3 totals 12 residues. V lost 2 bases to trimming and J lost 6 bases, with 8 bases between them. As DNA, the CDR3 is TGCAGTGCTAGAAGCCTCGGCAATGAGCAGTTCTTC. This translates into CSARSLGNEQFF.

The chain employs TRBV12-3 or TRBV12-4 and TRBJ2-5; D might be TRBD2 (6 bases). Trimming took 3 bases from V and 9 from J, leaving 11 bases between them. This CDR3 region has 12 residues. For the CDR3, the DNA is TGTGCCAGCAGTTTGGAGGGTGATGCCCAGTACTTC. This gives the protein CASSLEGDAQYF.